Below are 2 T cell receptor beta chains sequenced from a single sample in a study of cytomegalovirus exposure and HLA in healthy donors. The PCR had 60 Vbeta and 13 Jbeta primers. Repertoires were generated with immunoSEQ multiplex PCR, while TCRdb's copy carries only in-frame clones and drops some. Among about 280,000 clones, roughly 90% were seen once, and the ten largest hold approximately 2.2%. Sequenced material: PBMCs. These receptors were collected from a woman under 30 in good health and CMV-seronegative.

The sample holds a few counts of this clone. The chain has TRBV29-1 and TRBJ1-1, with D perhaps matching TRBD1 (6 bases). CDR1 and CDR2 from the germline V gene are SQVTM and ANQGSEA. Trimming took 7 bases from V and 3 from J, leaving 15 bases between them. The CDR3 sequence is 13 residues long. The CDR3 DNA is TGCAGCGGGGTGGACAGTTTGTACACTGAAGCTTTCTTT. This translates into CSGVDSLYTEAFF. The full variable domain, with the rest looked up from reference TRBV29-1 and TRBJ1-1, is SAVISQKPSRDICQRGTSLTIQCQVDSQVTMMFWYRQQPGQSLTLIATANQGSEATYESGFVIDKFPISRPNLTFSTLTVSNMSPEDSSIYLCSGVDSLYTEAFFGQGTRLTVV.

This clone occurred once. This chain connects TRBV30 to TRBJ1-1, with 8 bases lining up with TRBD1. The trim removed 5 bases at V and 11 bases at J, leaving 7 bases unmatched. CDR1 and CDR2 (germline): GTSNPN, SVGIG (reference sequence). The CDR3 consists of 11 residues. The CDR3 reads CAWGQTGEAFF. In DNA form, the CDR3 reads TGTGCCTGGGGTCAGACAGGGGAGGCTTTCTTT.